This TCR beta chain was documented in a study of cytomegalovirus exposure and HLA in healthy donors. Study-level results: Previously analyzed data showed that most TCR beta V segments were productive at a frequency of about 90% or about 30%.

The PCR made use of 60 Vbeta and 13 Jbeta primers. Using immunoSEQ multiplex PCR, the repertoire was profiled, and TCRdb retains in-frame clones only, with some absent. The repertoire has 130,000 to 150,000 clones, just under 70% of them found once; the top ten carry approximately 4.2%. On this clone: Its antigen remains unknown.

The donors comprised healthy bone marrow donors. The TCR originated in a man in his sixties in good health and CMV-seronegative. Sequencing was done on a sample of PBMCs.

The CDR3 loop reads CASSRVGRPDATNEKLFF. The CDR3 DNA reads TGTGCCAGCAGCCGCGTGGGCAGGCCGGATGCAACTAATGAAAAACTGTTTTTT. The gene calls are TRBV27 and TRBJ1-4; no firm D call. Germline V gene data show CDR1 as MNHEY and CDR2 as SMNVEV (reference sequence). The CDR3 is made up of 18 amino acids. Trimming took off 6 bases at V and 0 bases at J, with 20 bases between the two ends.